Shown below are 19 T cell receptor beta chains from a single sample sequenced in a study of cytomegalovirus exposure and HLA in healthy donors. The PCR employed 60 Vbeta primers together with 13 Jbeta primers. TCRdb's copy holds only in-frame clones and misses some; the assay was immunoSEQ multiplex PCR. This sample has 50,000 to 60,000 clones, with roughly 73% found just once. Sequences were obtained from PBMCs. The origin of the receptors is a man aged 18 to 29 in good health and CMV-seronegative.

The chain combines TRBV6-5 with TRBJ1-1, with TRBD1 as a possible D gene (5 bases). This CDR3 has 15 amino acids. V was trimmed by 0 bases and J by 2 bases, leaving 10 bases between them. Germline loops: CDR1 MNHEY, CDR2 SVGAGI. CDR3 sequence reads: CASSYSAGVNTEAFF. Written as DNA, the CDR3 is TGTGCCAGCAGTTACTCTGCGGGGGTAAACACTGAAGCTTTCTTT.

J is TRBJ1-2 and V is TRBV5-6; D is possibly TRBD1 (5 bases). Germline CDR1 reads SGHDT; CDR2 reads YYEEEE. The CDR3 is 12 residues long. V was shortened by 3 bases and J by 7 bases, with 10 bases between the two germline ends. CDR3 amino acids: CASSSGGGGYTF. CDR3 sequence (DNA): TGTGCCAGCAGCTCTGGGGGAGGTGGCTACACCTTC.

The rearrangement joins TRBV4-1 to TRBJ2-7; 8 bases map to TRBD1. Germline V CDR1 and CDR2: MGHRA, YSYEKL. J lost 3 bases, V lost 1 base, and 5 bases had no gene match. The CDR3 consists of 15 residues. The chain's CDR3 is CASSQAQGAFYEQYF. In nucleotides, the CDR3 is TGCGCCAGCAGCCAAGCGCAGGGGGCCTTCTACGAGCAGTACTTC.

The chain links TRBV27 to TRBJ2-1; 9 nucleotides match TRBD1. CDR3 length equals 19 residues. Germline V lookup: CDR1 MNHEY, CDR2 SMNVEV (reference sequence). V shed 3 bases and J 3 bases; nucleotides not matched to a gene: 15. The CDR3 DNA sequence: TGTGCCAGCAGTTTGAAGAGGATAGCCGGGACAGGGTTCTACAATGAGCAGTTCTTC. This sequence encodes CASSLKRIAGTGFYNEQFF.

This chain joins TRBV4-2 and TRBJ1-6; 7 bases agree with TRBD1. The length of the CDR3 is 13 residues. Trimming cost V 6 bases and J 9 bases; bases outside gene matches: 5. Per the germline V gene, CDR1 is LGHNA and CDR2 is YNFKEQ. The CDR3 DNA reads as TGTGCCAGCAGTCGACAGGGTGCTTCACCCCTCCACTTT. This codes for CASSRQGASPLHF.

The V and J genes are TRBV9 and TRBJ1-2; 10 positions agree with TRBD1. With V trimmed by 0 bases and J by 3 bases, 2 bases remained unmatched. The CDR3 spans 15 residues. Looked up from germline, CDR1 is SGDLS and CDR2 is YYNGEE. The CDR3 DNA is TGTGCCAGCAGCGTAGGGGACAGGGGATACTATGGCTACACCTTC. Translating it yields CASSVGDRGYYGYTF. Complete variable domain (other parts from reference TRBV9 and TRBJ1-2): DSGVTQTPKHLITATGQRVTLRCSPRSGDLSVYWYQQSLDQGLQFLIQYYNGEERAKGNILERFSAQQFPDLHSELNLSSLELGDSALYFCASSVGDRGYYGYTFGSGTRLTVV.

This chain uses TRBV4-1 with TRBJ2-3, with TRBD2 matching over 9 bases. CDR3 size: 15 residues. J gave up 5 bases and V 1 base, and 4 bases lay outside the gene matches. The V gene's germline CDR1 is MGHRA and CDR2 YSYEKL. CDR3 bases: TGCGCCAGCAGCCAAGGGGTAGCGGGGGTAGATACGCAGTATTTT. This encodes CASSQGVAGVDTQYF.

J is TRBJ1-2 and V is TRBV11-2; 7 bases fit TRBD1. This CDR3 has 14 residues. V was pared by 4 bases and J by 4 bases, with 6 bases of the junction left unmatched. Germline V gives CDR1 SGHAT, CDR2 FQNNGV. The CDR3 coding sequence is TGTGCCAGCAGCTCTCACAGGGGCCTCTATGGCTACACCTTC. Encoded protein: CASSSHRGLYGYTF. Together with reference TRBV11-2 and TRBJ1-2, the CDR3 gives the full variable domain: EAGVAQSPRYKIIEKRQSVAFWCNPISGHATLYWYQQILGQGPKLLIQFQNNGVVDDSQLPKDRFSAERLKGVDSTLKIQPAKLEDSAVYLCASSSHRGLYGYTFGSGTRLTVV.

Only a few counts were recorded for this clone. The chain combines TRBV5-6 with TRBJ2-3; maybe TRBD2 (7 bases). The CDR3 runs 15 residues. V shed 5 bases and J shed 1 base, with 14 bases lying between them. Germline V gene data show CDR1 as SGHDT and CDR2 as YYEEEE. The CDR3 protein is CASSLGGGGTDTQYF. CDR3 bases: TGTGCCAGCAGTCTTGGGGGGGGCGGCACAGATACGCAGTATTTT.

There are a few counts of this clone. CDR3: CASSLGQGKAFF. Written as DNA, the CDR3 is TGTGCCAGCAGCTTGGGGCAGGGTAAAGCTTTCTTT. The chain carries TRBV5-5 and TRBJ1-1; possible D gene TRBD1, 5 bases. CDR3 size: 12 residues. Germline V lookup: CDR1 SGHKS, CDR2 YYEKEE (reference sequence). The V gene lost 0 bases and the J gene lost 9 bases, with 9 bases spanning the gap.

The gene calls are TRBV6-5 and TRBJ2-5, with 9 bases fitting TRBD1. Germline V gene lookup returns CDR1 MNHEY and CDR2 SVGAGI. Trimming cost V 2 bases and J 4 bases; bases outside gene matches: 5. The CDR3 totals 15 residues. CDR3 loop: CASSYGSTGGETQYF. The DNA for the CDR3 is TGTGCCAGCAGTTACGGGTCGACAGGGGGAGAGACCCAGTACTTC.

The chain couples TRBV30 to TRBJ1-2; tentative D call: TRBD1 (6 bases). CDR3 size: 12 residues. V dropped 1 base and J dropped 7 bases, with 10 bases sitting between them. Germline V gene data show CDR1 as GTSNPN and CDR2 as SVGIG (reference sequence). In nucleotides, the CDR3 is TGTGCCTGGAGTGCCGGGGGGCCTGGCTACACCTTC. Its protein is CAWSAGGPGYTF. Full variable domain (rest looked up from reference TRBV30 and TRBJ1-2): SQTIHQWPATLVQPVGSPLSLECTVEGTSNPNLYWYRQAAGRGLQLLFYSVGIGQISSEVPQNLSASRPQDRQFILSSKKLLLSDSGFYLCAWSAGGPGYTFGSGTRLTVV.

The chain uses TRBV7-9 and TRBJ1-4; D might be TRBD1 (5 bases). The CDR3 covers 16 residues. V shed 5 bases and J shed 5 bases, with 18 bases lying between them. Germline values: CDR1 SEHNR, CDR2 FQNEAQ (reference sequence). The CDR3, as DNA: TGTGCCAGCAGCCAAGGGCAGGGCCTCCCGAATGAAAAACTGTTTTTT. This translates into CASSQGQGLPNEKLFF. Filled out from reference TRBV7-9 and TRBJ1-4, the complete variable domain reads DTGVSQNPRHKITKRGQNVTFRCDPISEHNRLYWYRQTLGQGPEFLTYFQNEAQLEKSRLLSDRFSAERPKGSFSTLEIQRTEQGDSAMYLCASSQGQGLPNEKLFFGSGTQLSVL.

The CDR3 nucleotides are TGCGCCAGCAGCCAAGATTTCTCCATGGGCAGGGGGCGACAGCCCCAGCATTTT. Translated: CASSQDFSMGRGRQPQHF. This sequence joins TRBV4-3 and TRBJ1-5; 8 bases are shared with TRBD1. V lost 0 bases and J lost 7; bases outside the gene matches: 14. CDR3 length: 18 amino acids. Germline CDR1 LGHNA, CDR2 YSLEER.

This clone was seen a few times. This chain connects TRBV6-1 to TRBJ1-1; no reliable D call. Germline-derived CDR1 and CDR2 are MNHNS and SASEGT. The CDR3 is 10 residues long. The V and J ends lost 7 bases and 11 bases respectively, with 11 bases between them. CDR3 in DNA: TGTGCCAGCAAATTGGAGGCGGCTTTCTTT. This encodes CASKLEAAFF.

The chain employs TRBV6-5 and TRBJ2-7; 8 nucleotides match TRBD2. Germline V gene lookup returns CDR1 MNHEY and CDR2 SVGAGI. The CDR3 is 16 amino acids. After removal of 0 bases from V and 4 bases from J, the junction contained 8 bases not matched to a gene. The CDR3 DNA reads as TGTGCCAGCAGTTACTCATGGGCGGGAGGAGAGTACGAGCAGTACTTC. Amino acids: CASSYSWAGGEYEQYF.

This CDR3 reads CASNQGIAGGPPYF. The DNA of the CDR3 is TGTGCCAGCAACCAAGGAATAGCGGGAGGGCCTCCGTACTTC. The chain recombines TRBV6-5 with TRBJ2-7, with 11 bases aligning to TRBD2. Germline assignment: CDR1 MNHEY and CDR2 SVGAGI. Unmatched junction bases numbered 14, after V lost 7 bases and J lost 12 bases. The CDR3 is made up of 14 amino acids.

This rearrangement joins TRBV10-3 to TRBJ1-1; D call uncertain. The CDR3 extends over 14 amino acids. Germline CDR1 ENHRY, CDR2 SYGVKD. The ends were cut back, 3 bases at V and 7 bases at J, with 15 bases in the middle. CDR3 sequence: CAISETESNLEAFF. For the CDR3, the DNA is TGTGCCATCAGTGAAACAGAATCTAACCTTGAAGCTTTCTTT.

This chain uses TRBV18 with TRBJ1-3; no firm D call. The CDR3 is 13 residues long. Trimming stripped 5 bases from V and 4 bases from J, with 9 bases between. Germline V gene data show CDR1 as KGHSH and CDR2 as LQKENI. Here the CDR3 DNA reads TGTGCCAGCTCAACCCCGGAGGGAAACACCATATATTTT. Its translation: CASSTPEGNTIYF.